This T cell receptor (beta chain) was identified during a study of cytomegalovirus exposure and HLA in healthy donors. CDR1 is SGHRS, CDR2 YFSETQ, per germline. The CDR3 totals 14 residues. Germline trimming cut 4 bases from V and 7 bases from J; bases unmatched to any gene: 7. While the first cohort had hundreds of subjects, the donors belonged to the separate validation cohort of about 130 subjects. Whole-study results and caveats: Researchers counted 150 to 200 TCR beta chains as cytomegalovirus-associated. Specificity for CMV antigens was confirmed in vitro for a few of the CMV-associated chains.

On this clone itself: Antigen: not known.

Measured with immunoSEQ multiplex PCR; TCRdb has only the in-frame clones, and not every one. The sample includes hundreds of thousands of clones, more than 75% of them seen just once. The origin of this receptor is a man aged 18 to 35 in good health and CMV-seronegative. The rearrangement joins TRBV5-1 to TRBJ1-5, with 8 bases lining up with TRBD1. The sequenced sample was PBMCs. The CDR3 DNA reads TGCGCCAGCAGCCTAACGACAGGGGACCAGCCCCAGCATTTT. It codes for CASSLTTGDQPQHF.